These T cell receptor beta chains were read from a single sample in a study of T-cell reconstitution after alpha-beta-depleted transplantation in children. TCRdb reanalysed the PCR reads using MiXCR and keeps one entry per CDR3 protein. The repertoire holds some 240,000 distinct CDR3 sequences, approximately 9.9% seen once, with about 4.9% in the top ten. Specimen: PBMCs from the stem cell graft donor, collected from the stem cell graft. The receptors derive from a human donor who donated a stem cell graft to a child with SCID. The conserved cysteine and the conserved F or W are not part of the CDR3 here.

v_call,j_call,cdr3_aa
TRBV20-1,TRBJ2-3,SAIVLSTQY
TRBV20-1,TRBJ2-3,SAPSGTGYSETQY
TRBV10-2,TRBJ2-7,ASMRQLLREQY
TRBV9,TRBJ2-3,ASSETSGLFTDTQY
TRBV20-1,TRBJ1-1,SASKGPLGDTEAF
TRBV5-1,TRBJ2-2,ASSEVASGELF
TRBV27,TRBJ2-7,ASTTPNGEQY
TRBV20-1,TRBJ1-5,SANKDGQEGLHQPQH
TRBV19,TRBJ2-1,ARRLAGEPYNEQF
TRBV20-1,TRBJ2-1,SARSGTAVVNEQF
TRBV20-1,TRBJ1-6,SATRQHNSPLH
TRBV7-6,TRBJ1-6,ASSLDSATGSPLH
TRBV5-6,TRBJ2-1,ASRRLAPTSGAYNEQF
TRBV6-5,TRBJ1-2,ASSYSSGYGGYT
TRBV7-3,TRBJ2-3,ASSSGLAGGLTDTQY
TRBV29-1,TRBJ2-1,SVETGVAGNEQF
TRBV7-2,TRBJ2-7,ASSVSAGPYEQY
TRBV7-3,TRBJ2-2,ASSLGGIGELF
TRBV7-2,TRBJ2-7,ASSARQGRGEQY
TRBV25-1,TRBJ2-3,ATGDIRSLADTQY
TRBV12-3/TRBV12-4,TRBJ2-1,ASRQDSGNEQF
TRBV20-1,TRBJ2-4,SATPGNIQY
TRBV27,TRBJ2-2,ASSLYPTVAGAAGELF
TRBV7-6,TRBJ1-1,ASSPLSEAF
TRBV11-2,TRBJ1-3,ASSLETFSGNTIY
TRBV3-1,TRBJ2-1,ASSQQGGDKNEQF
TRBV11-3,TRBJ2-3,ASSTQFRGGADIDTQY
TRBV5-8,TRBJ1-5,ASSRTGDNQPQH
TRBV15,TRBJ2-7,ATSRVLGQGDVPY
TRBV20-1,TRBJ1-2,SAPPGDLNYGYT
TRBV20-1,TRBJ2-3,SAQTGSADTQY
TRBV6-4,TRBJ2-2,ASSEAAGLTGELF
TRBV20-1,TRBJ2-1,SASRTGFLGSVEQF
TRBV2,TRBJ1-2,ASSNGQGRKGGYT
TRBV11-2,TRBJ2-7,ASSQDSSYEQY
TRBV5-6,TRBJ1-2,ASSLGSTFYGYT
TRBV7-2,TRBJ1-6,ASSLSGATHSPLH
TRBV5-1,TRBJ1-5,ASSQGHSTNEPQH
TRBV27,TRBJ1-1,ASPPNWGNTEAF
TRBV7-2,TRBJ1-6,ASSLDGKNNSPLH
TRBV29-1,TRBJ2-1,SVRVVSYNEQF
TRBV12-3/TRBV12-4,TRBJ2-7,ASSASQLTGDFYEQY
TRBV20-1,TRBJ2-5,SARDQDYPGAQY
TRBV29-1,TRBJ2-5,SVGLETQY
TRBV19,TRBJ1-2,ASRGTGYGYT